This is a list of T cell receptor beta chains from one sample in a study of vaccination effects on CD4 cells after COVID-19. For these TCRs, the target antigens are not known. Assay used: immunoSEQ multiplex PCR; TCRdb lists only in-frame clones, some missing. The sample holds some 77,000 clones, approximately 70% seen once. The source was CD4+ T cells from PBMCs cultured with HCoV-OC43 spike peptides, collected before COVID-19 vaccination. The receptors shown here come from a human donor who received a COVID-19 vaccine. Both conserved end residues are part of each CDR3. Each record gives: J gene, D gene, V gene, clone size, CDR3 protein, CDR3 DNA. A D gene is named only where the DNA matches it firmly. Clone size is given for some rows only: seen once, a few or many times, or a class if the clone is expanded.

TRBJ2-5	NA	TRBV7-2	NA	CASSYRRDPLGETQYF	TGTGCCAGCAGCTACCGCCGGGACCCACTCGGGGAGACCCAGTACTTC
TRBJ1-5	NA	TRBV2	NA	CASSVTDFSNQPQHF	TGTGCCAGCAGTGTGACAGATTTTAGCAATCAGCCCCAGCATTTT
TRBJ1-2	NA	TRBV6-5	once	CASSYGINYGYTF	TGTGCCAGCAGTTACGGGATAAACTATGGCTACACCTTC
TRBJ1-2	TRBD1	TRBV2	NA	CASSELQGVSGYTF	TGTGCCAGCAGTGAACTACAGGGGGTTTCTGGCTACACCTTC
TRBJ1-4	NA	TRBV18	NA	CASSPLPSGTKREKLFF	TGTGCCAGCTCACCACTACCATCAGGCACCAAGAGAGAAAAACTGTTTTTT
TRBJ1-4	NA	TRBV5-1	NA	CASSLIAGESEKLFF	TGCGCCAGCAGCTTGATTGCGGGGGAAAGTGAAAAACTGTTTTTT
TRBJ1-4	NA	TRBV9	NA	CASSVEAGNEKLFF	TGTGCCAGCAGCGTAGAAGCAGGGAATGAAAAACTGTTTTTT
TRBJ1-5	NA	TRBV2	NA	CASSDRQREQPQHF	TGTGCCAGCAGTGATAGGCAGCGTGAACAGCCCCAGCATTTT
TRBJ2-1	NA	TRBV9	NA	CASSGTASYNEQFF	TGTGCCAGCAGCGGTACAGCCTCCTACAATGAGCAGTTCTTC
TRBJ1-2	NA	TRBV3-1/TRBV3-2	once	CASSQGGAYGYTF	TGTGCCAGCAGCCAAGGGGGGGCCTATGGCTACACCTTC
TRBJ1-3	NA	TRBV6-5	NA	CASSYSRRHGNTIYF	TGTGCCAGCAGTTACTCGAGGCGGCACGGAAACACCATATATTTT
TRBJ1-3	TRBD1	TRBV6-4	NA	CASSDSDAGGYRNTIYF	TGTGCCAGCAGTGACTCTGATGCAGGGGGTTATAGAAACACCATATATTTT
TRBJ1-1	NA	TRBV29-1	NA	CSGEQGWNTEAFF	TGCAGCGGAGAACAGGGTTGGAACACTGAAGCTTTCTTT
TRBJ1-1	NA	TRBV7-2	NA	CASSLNRVGTEAFF	TGTGCCAGCAGCTTAAACAGGGTAGGCACTGAAGCTTTCTTT
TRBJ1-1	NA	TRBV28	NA	CASRGTKALEAFF	TGTGCCAGCAGGGGCACGAAGGCGCTTGAAGCTTTCTTT
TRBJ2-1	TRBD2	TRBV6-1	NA	CATHGVAGDPNEQFF	TGTGCCACCCACGGGGTAGCGGGGGACCCAAATGAGCAGTTCTTC
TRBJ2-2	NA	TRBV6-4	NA	CASSAGVNTGELFF	TGTGCCAGCAGTGCCGGGGTGAACACCGGGGAGCTGTTTTTT
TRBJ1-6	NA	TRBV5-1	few	CASSLDRENSPLHF	TGCGCCAGCAGCTTGGACAGGGAGAATTCACCCCTCCACTTT
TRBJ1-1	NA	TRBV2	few	CASGTLAPFF	TGTGCCAGCGGCACCCTGGCCCCTTTCTTT
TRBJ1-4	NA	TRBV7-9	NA	CASSLPRGAESEKLFF	TGTGCCAGCAGCTTGCCGCGCGGGGCAGAATCGGAAAAACTGTTTTTT
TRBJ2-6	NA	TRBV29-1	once	CSVGKGTGANVLTF	TGCAGCGTTGGAAAGGGTACTGGGGCCAACGTCCTGACTTTC
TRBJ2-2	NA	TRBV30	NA	CAWSSLNTGELFF	TGTGCCTGGAGTAGCTTGAACACCGGGGAGCTGTTTTTT
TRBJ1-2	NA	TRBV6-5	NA	CASKSGGRGYTF	TGTGCCAGCAAGAGCGGTGGTAGAGGCTACACCTTC
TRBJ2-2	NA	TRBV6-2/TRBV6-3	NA	CASSYSPGGPGELFF	TGTGCCAGCAGTTACTCCCCGGGTGGTCCCGGGGAGCTGTTTTTT
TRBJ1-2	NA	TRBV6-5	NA	CASSYSTVANYGYTF	TGTGCCAGCAGTTACTCGACAGTAGCTAACTATGGCTACACCTTC